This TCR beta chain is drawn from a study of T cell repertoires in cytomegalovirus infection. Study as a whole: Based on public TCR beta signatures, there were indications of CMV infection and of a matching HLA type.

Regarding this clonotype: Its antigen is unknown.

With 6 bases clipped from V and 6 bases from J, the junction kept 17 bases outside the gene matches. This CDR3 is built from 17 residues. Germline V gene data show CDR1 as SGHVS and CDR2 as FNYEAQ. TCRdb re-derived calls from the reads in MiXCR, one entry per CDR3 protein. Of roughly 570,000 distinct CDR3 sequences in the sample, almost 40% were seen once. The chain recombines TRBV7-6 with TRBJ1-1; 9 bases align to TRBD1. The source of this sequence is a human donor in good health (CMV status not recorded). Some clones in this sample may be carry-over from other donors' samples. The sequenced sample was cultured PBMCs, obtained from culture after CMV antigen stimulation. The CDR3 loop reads CASREDRGLLGRSEAFF. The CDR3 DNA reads TGTGCCAGCAGGGAGGACAGGGGACTCTTAGGTAGGTCTGAAGCTTTCTTT.